This record looks at one T cell receptor beta chain sequence and its context. This entry belongs to a study of blood T cell repertoires in COVID-19. About the study: Collection of acute and convalescent COVID-19 samples took place in the United States, Italy and Spain. T cells, B-cell-depleted T cells, or PBMCs supplied cDNA or gDNA.

V was cut by 5 bases and J by 9 bases, with 11 bases left in between. The CDR3 is made up of 12 amino acids. Per the original methods: By means of reference gene primer amplification, nucleated cell counts were estimated. Clones were read by immunoSEQ multiplex PCR, and TCRdb kept only the in-frame ones, dropping some. V, J and clone size are those of that table, while D and trimming were read from the DNA. Of 300,000 to 350,000 clones listed, 80% to 95% are singletons. Patients in Seattle were enrolled during active infection, then followed longitudinally. The chain employs TRBV12-3 or TRBV12-4 and TRBJ2-1; a weak D match, TRBD2 (6 bases). The sequenced material came from peripheral blood. This TCR was recovered from a woman in her 30s with COVID-19, enrolled during active disease. The CDR3: CASSQLAREQFF. For the CDR3, the DNA is TGTGCCAGCAGTCAACTAGCACGTGAGCAGTTCTTC.